This T cell receptor beta chain was recovered during a study of shared clonotypes between healthy human individuals. In the study overall: The composition of the donors was a couple of women and a few men aged 18 to 49.

Splitting of CD4+ cells produced CD45RA+ naive and CD45RA-negative memory subsets. The CDR3 has 17 residues. Germline V gives CDR1 MDHEN, CDR2 SYDVKM. The germline V and J ends were trimmed by 10 bases and 7 bases, with 29 bases remaining between them. An even split of each subset's genomic DNA across several immunoSEQ plates was performed. Original processing methods: For the immunoSEQ data, sequences were junction-only without quality scores, so filtering differed. The method was immunoSEQ multiplex PCR; TCRdb's version includes in-frame clones alone and lacks a portion of them. The V and J calls and clone size are taken from that table; D and trimming were inferred from the DNA. This table holds roughly 2.2 million clones, over 90% found once. The count of this clone is one.

The chain is built from TRBV28 and TRBJ1-5, with D possibly matching TRBD1 (5 bases). Sequencing was performed on naive CD4+ T cells from PBMCs. Specified subset: CD45RA+ positively selected. This receptor was identified in a man aged 18 to 30 in good health. Some clones in this sample may be carry-over from other donors' samples. CDR3 in DNA: TGTGCCACCCATACGTCGACGGGGGAATACCTAAGACAGCCCCAGCATTTT. Residues: CATHTSTGEYLRQPQHF.